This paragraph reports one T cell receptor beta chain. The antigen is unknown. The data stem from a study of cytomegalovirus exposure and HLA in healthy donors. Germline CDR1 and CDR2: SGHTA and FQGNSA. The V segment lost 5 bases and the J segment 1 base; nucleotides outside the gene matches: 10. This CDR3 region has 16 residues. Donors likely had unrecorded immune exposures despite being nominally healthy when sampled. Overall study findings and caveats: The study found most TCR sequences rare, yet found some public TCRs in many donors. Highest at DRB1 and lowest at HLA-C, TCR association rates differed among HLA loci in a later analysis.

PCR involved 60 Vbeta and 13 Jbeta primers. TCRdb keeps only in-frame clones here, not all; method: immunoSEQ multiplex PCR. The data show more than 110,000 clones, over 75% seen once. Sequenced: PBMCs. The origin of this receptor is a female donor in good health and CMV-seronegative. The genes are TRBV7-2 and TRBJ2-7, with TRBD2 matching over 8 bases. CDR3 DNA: TGTGCCAGCAGCACACAAACTAGCGGTTATTCCTACGAGCAGTACTTC. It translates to CASSTQTSGYSYEQYF.